What follows are 23 T cell receptor beta chains derived from one specimen sequenced in a study of blood T cell repertoires in COVID-19. TCRdb's copy holds only in-frame clones and misses some; the assay was immunoSEQ multiplex PCR. The repertoire holds around 700,000 clones, 85% to 90% seen once, with over 0.2% in the top ten. The sequenced material came from peripheral blood. All receptors derive from a woman aged 18-29 years with acute or convalescent COVID-19.

The chain joins TRBV18 to TRBJ2-2, with TRBD1 matching over 7 bases. V was clipped by 4 bases and J by 3 bases; unmatched bases: 2. Germline CDR1 is KGHSH and CDR2 is LQKENI. CDR3 length: 14 amino acids. The CDR3 here is CASSQTGYTGELFF. CDR3 DNA: TGTGCCAGCTCACAGACAGGGTACACCGGGGAGCTGTTTTTT.

The chain links TRBV30 to TRBJ2-6, with 7 nucleotides matching TRBD2. The germline V gene has CDR1 GTSNPN and CDR2 SVGIG (reference sequence). The CDR3 has 15 residues. V gave up 5 bases and J gave up 0 bases; unmatched junction bases: 4. CDR3 protein: CAWGRDDSGANVLTF. The CDR3 DNA is TGTGCCTGGGGGAGGGATGACTCTGGGGCCAACGTCCTGACTTTC.

This chain uses TRBV18 with TRBJ1-4; D not resolved. There are 13 residues in the CDR3. Trimming removed 1 base at V and 4 bases at J, with 4 bases between. CDR1 is KGHSH, CDR2 LQKENI, per germline. The CDR3 bases are TGTGCCAGCTCACCACTGAGTAATGAAAAACTGTTTTTT. Its protein product is CASSPLSNEKLFF. The full variable domain, completed using reference TRBV18 and TRBJ1-4, is NAGVMQNPRHLVRRRGQEARLRCSPMKGHSHVYWYRQLPEEGLKFMVYLQKENIIDESGMPKERFSAEFPKEGPSILRIQQVVRGDSAAYFCASSPLSNEKLFFGSGTQLSVL.

CDR3 sequence (DNA): TGTGCCAGCAGCTTACAGGATTACACCATATATTTT. Translated: CASSLQDYTIYF. The chain has TRBV5-6 and TRBJ1-3; a possible D gene is TRBD1 (5 bases). CDR3 length: 12 amino acids. V lost 2 bases, J lost 8 bases, and 8 bases lay in between. Germline assignment: CDR1 SGHDT and CDR2 YYEEEE. The full variable domain, in which reference TRBV5-6 and TRBJ1-3 provide the parts outside the CDR3, is DAGVTQSPTHLIKTRGQQVTLRCSPKSGHDTVSWYQQALGQGPQFIFQYYEEEERQRGNFPDRFSGHQFPNYSSELNVNALLLGDSALYLCASSLQDYTIYFGEGSWLTVV.

This CDR3 reads CASSQGFGEGDEQYF. In DNA, the CDR3 is TGTGCCAGCAGCCAAGGATTTGGGGAGGGCGACGAGCAGTACTTC. This chain uses TRBV3-1 (or the pseudogene TRBV3-2) with TRBJ2-7, with TRBD2 matching over 7 bases. The J segment lost 5 bases and the V segment lost 1 base, leaving 8 bases of the junction unmatched. The CDR3 is 15 residues long. CDR1 and CDR2 (germline): LGHDT, YNNKEL (reference sequence).

This chain uses TRBV4-1 with TRBJ1-2; D is perhaps TRBD1 (6 bases). The V gene lost 2 bases and the J gene lost 3 bases, with 13 bases spanning the gap. The CDR3 sequence is 15 residues long. Per the germline V gene, CDR1 is MGHRA and CDR2 is YSYEKL. The CDR3 loop is CASSQNRDTYYGYTF. The CDR3 nucleotides are TGCGCCAGCAGCCAAAACCGGGACACGTACTATGGCTACACCTTC.

This sequence joins TRBV6-6 and TRBJ2-5, with TRBD1 identical over 7 bases. CDR3 size: 13 residues. Germline lookup yields CDR1 MNHNY and CDR2 SVGAGI (reference sequence). The J segment lost 6 bases and the V segment lost 6 bases, leaving 7 bases of the junction unmatched. The CDR3 DNA is TGTGCCAGCAGCCAGGGGGAGAGTAAGACCCAGTACTTC. Translated: CASSQGESKTQYF.

The genes are TRBV2 and TRBJ1-1; no definite D call. The germline V and J ends were trimmed by 7 bases and 5 bases, with 17 bases remaining between them. Germline CDR1 and CDR2: SNHLY and FYNNEI. The CDR3 spans 14 residues. The CDR3 here is CASTLISPGTEAFF. Here the CDR3 DNA reads TGTGCCAGCACCCTCATCTCGCCGGGGACTGAAGCTTTCTTT.

The V and J genes are TRBV2 and TRBJ1-2; TRBD1 matches at 9 bases. The V and J ends lost 4 bases and 9 bases, in that order; junction bases with no gene match: 9. Germline V CDR1 and CDR2: SNHLY, FYNNEI. This CDR3 is built from 14 residues. CDR3 in amino acids: CASSGGQGKMSYTF. The DNA for the CDR3 is TGTGCCAGCAGTGGGGGACAGGGTAAAATGAGCTACACCTTC.

The chain employs TRBV18 and TRBJ1-1, with 7 bases aligning to TRBD1. The V gene end was trimmed by 2 bases and the J gene end by 7 bases; junction bases not matched to a gene: 4. The germline V gene encodes CDR1 KGHSH and CDR2 LQKENI. This CDR3 contains 13 residues. CDR3 region: CASSPNNRGEAFF. Here the CDR3 DNA reads TGTGCCAGCTCACCAAATAACAGGGGTGAAGCTTTCTTT.

V is TRBV5-6 and J is TRBJ1-5; 10 bases line up with TRBD1. The J segment lost 4 bases and the V segment lost 4 bases, leaving 11 bases of the junction unmatched. CDR3 length: 17 amino acids. The V gene's germline CDR1 is SGHDT and CDR2 YYEEEE. In DNA, the CDR3 is TGTGCCAGCAGCAATACACGACAGGACAGGGGGAATCAGCCCCAGCATTTT. It is translated as CASSNTRQDRGNQPQHF.

V usage is TRBV29-1 and J usage is TRBJ2-1, with a possible D match to TRBD2 (6 bases). The CDR3 extends over 14 amino acids. V was trimmed by 4 bases and J by 0 bases, leaving 10 bases between them. Germline assignment: CDR1 SQVTM and CDR2 ANQGSEA. For the CDR3, the DNA is TGCAGCGTTGGAGGCGGGACCTCCTACAATGAGCAGTTCTTC. It encodes CSVGGGTSYNEQFF.

The CDR3 spells CAWSLQEVTEAFF. In nucleotides, the CDR3 is TGTGCCTGGAGTCTTCAGGAGGTCACTGAAGCTTTCTTT. The chain uses TRBV30 and TRBJ1-1; D gene unclear. The CDR3 runs to 13 residues. V was shortened by 2 bases and J by 4 bases, with 11 bases between the two germline ends. Per the germline V gene, CDR1 is GTSNPN and CDR2 is SVGIG (reference sequence).

Only one count was recorded for this clone. V gene TRBV4-2 combines with J gene TRBJ1-2; 11 nucleotides line up with TRBD1. Germline V gene sequence: CDR1 LGHNA, CDR2 YNFKEQ. CDR3 size: 17 residues. Germline trimming cut 0 bases from V and 8 bases from J; bases unmatched to any gene: 11. The CDR3 here is CASSQEDMDRGRQGYTF. The CDR3 DNA is TGTGCCAGCAGCCAAGAGGATATGGACAGGGGGCGGCAGGGCTACACCTTC.

The rearrangement joins TRBV7-2 to TRBJ1-3, with unresolved D. The CDR3 is 12 residues long. The ends were cut back, 4 bases at V and 11 bases at J, with 12 bases in the middle. CDR1 is SGHTA, CDR2 FQGNSA, per germline. The CDR3, as DNA: TGTGCCAGCAGCTCAACTGCGGGCGCCATATATTTT. Its translation is CASSSTAGAIYF.

This clone was recorded once. This chain links TRBV5-1 with TRBJ2-1; perhaps TRBD1 as D (6 bases). CDR3 size: 17 residues. The ends were cut back, 0 bases at V and 9 bases at J, with 22 bases in the middle. CDR1 and CDR2 (germline): SGHRS, YFSETQ. CDR3 bases: TGCGCCAGCAGCTTGGAATCTGTGGAACAGGTCAGGGGTGAGCAGTTCTTC. Amino acid sequence: CASSLESVEQVRGEQFF.

V usage is TRBV4-1 and J usage is TRBJ2-7; 9 positions match TRBD1. Germline lookup yields CDR1 MGHRA and CDR2 YSYEKL. The trim removed 3 bases at V and 4 bases at J, leaving 7 bases unmatched. This CDR3 has 15 amino acids. DNA for the CDR3: TGCGCCAGCAGCCATCTCCCGGGACAGGGATACGAGCAGTACTTC. It specifies CASSHLPGQGYEQYF.

V and J are TRBV6-6 and TRBJ1-1; D not certain. CDR3 length: 13 amino acids. The germline gives CDR1 MNHNY, CDR2 SVGAGI (reference sequence). V dropped 7 bases and J dropped 3 bases, with 12 bases sitting between them. The CDR3 sequence is CASNGVRDTEAFF. CDR3 in DNA: TGTGCCAGCAACGGGGTAAGGGACACTGAAGCTTTCTTT.

This clone was seen a single time. V is TRBV18 and J is TRBJ1-1; a possible D gene is TRBD1 (6 bases). CDR3 length: 16 residues. Germline CDR1 reads KGHSH; CDR2 reads LQKENI. With 5 bases removed from V and 5 bases from J, the gap between germline ends came to 21 bases. The CDR3 nucleotides are TGTGCCAGCTCAGGGGGCCCAGGGAAATCAGGGACTGAAGCTTTCTTT. Encoded protein: CASSGGPGKSGTEAFF. Full variable domain (remainder filled in from reference TRBV18 and TRBJ1-1): NAGVMQNPRHLVRRRGQEARLRCSPMKGHSHVYWYRQLPEEGLKFMVYLQKENIIDESGMPKERFSAEFPKEGPSILRIQQVVRGDSAAYFCASSGGPGKSGTEAFFGQGTRLTVV.

The chain joins TRBV10-3 to TRBJ2-7; 7 positions agree with TRBD1. This CDR3 contains 14 residues. With 4 bases clipped from V and 3 bases from J, the junction kept 6 bases outside the gene matches. Germline-derived CDR1 and CDR2 are ENHRY and SYGVKD. The chain's CDR3 is CAISGTGQSYEQYF. In DNA form, the CDR3 reads TGTGCCATCAGTGGGACGGGACAGAGCTACGAGCAGTACTTC.

The rearrangement links TRBV19 to TRBJ1-1; D unclear. This CDR3 spans 12 amino acids. Trimming removed 10 bases at V and 6 bases at J, with 15 bases between. Per germline, CDR1 LNHDA and CDR2 SQIVND (reference sequence). The CDR3 reads CATLPPGAEAFF. The CDR3 coding sequence is TGTGCCACTCTACCCCCGGGAGCTGAAGCTTTCTTT.

The genes are TRBV11-2 and TRBJ2-3; a weak D match, TRBD2 (7 bases). CDR3 length: 19 residues. V was shortened by 4 bases and J by 5 bases, with 28 bases between the two germline ends. The germline gives CDR1 SGHAT, CDR2 FQNNGV. The CDR3 region is CASSSGRWVPGGRLDTQYF. In DNA form, the CDR3 reads TGTGCCAGCAGCTCCGGACGGTGGGTCCCGGGGGGCAGGCTAGATACGCAGTATTTT.

The genes are TRBV19 and TRBJ2-5; TRBD2 aligns across 9 bases. Losses at the gene ends were 4 bases for V and 7 bases for J; bases not matched to a gene: 22. Germline CDR1 and CDR2: LNHDA and SQIVND (reference sequence). The CDR3 has 19 residues. The CDR3 nucleotides are TGTGCCAGTAGTAAGGGGGGTAGCGGGGGCCCCCTTGGGAAGGTGACCCAGTACTTC. Translation: CASSKGGSGGPLGKVTQYF. The full variable domain, with the rest looked up from reference TRBV19 and TRBJ2-5, is DGGITQSPKYLFRKEGQNVTLSCEQNLNHDAMYWYRQDPGQGLRLIYYSQIVNDFQKGDIAEGYSVSREKKESFPLTVTSAQKNPTAFYLCASSKGGSGGPLGKVTQYFGPGTRLLVL.